Included here is one T cell receptor (beta chain) sequence, with context. Its antigen is as yet unknown. These data are taken from a study of identifying expanded T cells in peripheral blood. Study-wide results and limits: Clone count variance between approximately 2-week samples rose with total template count. Technical replicates showed around 1.2 changed clones; two weeks about 16; four weeks 19.

Sequenced by immunoSEQ multiplex PCR; TCRdb stores in-frame clones only, minus some. Of tens of thousands of clones in the sample, 88% were seen once. Healthy donors had no documented immune events, such as infections, while sampled. V was pared by 10 bases and J by 4 bases, with 9 bases of the junction left unmatched. This CDR3 region has 13 residues. CDR1 KGHSH and CDR2 LQKENI come from the germline V gene. The receptor's source is a person aged 18 to 75 in good health. Sequenced sample: blood. This chain links TRBV18 with TRBJ1-2; 7 nucleotides agree with TRBD1. This chain's CDR3 is CATNRDSSYGYTF. CDR3 bases: TGTGCCACCAACCGGGACAGCTCCTATGGCTACACCTTC. The full variable domain, its missing parts supplied by reference TRBV18 and TRBJ1-2, is NAGVMQNPRHLVRRRGQEARLRCSPMKGHSHVYWYRQLPEEGLKFMVYLQKENIIDESGMPKERFSAEFPKEGPSILRIQQVVRGDSAAYFCATNRDSSYGYTFGSGTRLTVV.